Listed below are T cell receptor beta chains from one sample, sequenced in a study of identical twins. TCRdb called the 5' RACE reads again in MiXCR, with one record for every CDR3 protein. The sample has about 460,000 distinct CDR3 sequences; 12% to 15% are singletons. In addition, the sample was reused for a study of yellow fever vaccine responses in identical twins.

Sequences were obtained from CD4+ T cells sorted from blood. Receptors were obtained from a woman under 30 in good health. Both conserved end residues are part of each CDR3. Fields, in order: V gene, clone size, D gene, J gene, CDR3 DNA, CDR3 protein. A D gene is named only where the DNA matches it firmly. Rows give clone size only sometimes, using once, few, many, or a class for an expanded clone.

TRBV24-1,many,.,TRBJ2-7,TGTGCCACCAGTGGGCCATCGACAGGCGACGGAGAGCAGTACTTC,CATSGPSTGDGEQYF
TRBV20-1,.,TRBD2,TRBJ2-7,TGCAGTGCTAGGGGTCTGGATAGCGGGAGTTCGTACGAGCAGTACTTC,CSARGLDSGSSYEQYF
TRBV27,.,TRBD1,TRBJ2-7,TGTGCCAGCAGTTCCGGGACAGGTCAATCTTCCTACGAGCAGTACTTC,CASSSGTGQSSYEQYF
TRBV20-1,many,TRBD2,TRBJ2-3,TGCAGTGCTGGCGGGGGGACAGATACGCAGTATTTT,CSAGGGTDTQYF
TRBV7-2,many,.,TRBJ2-7,TGTGCCAGCAGCTTGGCGGGTATCTCCTACGAGCAGTACTTC,CASSLAGISYEQYF
TRBV29-1,.,.,TRBJ2-4,TGCAGCGTCGTAGACTCGTTTGCCAAAAACATTCAGTACTTC,CSVVDSFAKNIQYF
TRBV7-3,few,.,TRBJ2-5,TGTGCCAGCAGCCTGACGGGAAGCTGGGAGACCCAGTACTTC,CASSLTGSWETQYF
TRBV2,few,.,TRBJ2-3,TGTGCCAGCAGTGAATTGGGGGGATTTGCGCAGTATTTT,CASSELGGFAQYF
TRBV20-1,few,.,TRBJ2-5,TGCAGTGCTAGCCCAAGCGTGGAGACCCAGTACTTC,CSASPSVETQYF
TRBV2,few,.,TRBJ2-3,TGTGCCAGCAGGGGGATAGGCAGGGGCACAGATACGCAGTATTTT,CASRGIGRGTDTQYF
TRBV10-2,.,.,TRBJ2-6,TGCGCCAGCAGTGGGACTCACCTCGTCGGCTCTGGGGCCAACGTCCTGACTTTC,CASSGTHLVGSGANVLTF
TRBV29-1,few,TRBD2,TRBJ2-1,TGCAGCGTTAATGGACTAGTTAATGAGCAGTTCTTC,CSVNGLVNEQFF
TRBV2,few,.,TRBJ1-2,TGTGCCAGCAGTGAGAGGGAAGGTGGCTACACCTTC,CASSEREGGYTF
TRBV7-9,.,.,TRBJ2-1,TGTGCCAGCAACAACCAGATCGGACCGTACAATAATGAGCAGTTCTTC,CASNNQIGPYNNEQFF
TRBV12-3/TRBV12-4,many,TRBD2,TRBJ2-5,TGTGCCAGCAGTTTACCGGGACTAGCGGGGGAGACCCAGTACTTC,CASSLPGLAGETQYF
TRBV29-1,.,TRBD1,TRBJ1-2,TGCAGCGTTGAGAGACAGGGTATATTTGGCTACACCTTC,CSVERQGIFGYTF
TRBV6-4,once,.,TRBJ2-5,TGTGCCAGCAGTGACGGGAGAGCTGGGGGGGAGACCCAGTACTTC,CASSDGRAGGETQYF
TRBV20-1,few,TRBD1,TRBJ2-2,TGCAGTGCTAGACCCGGGACAGGGGGCACCGGGGAGCTGTTTTTT,CSARPGTGGTGELFF
TRBV7-7,.,.,TRBJ2-7,TGTGCGCCGCCGGGATCGGACTACGAGCAGTACTTC,CAPPGSDYEQYF
TRBV2,few,.,TRBJ2-1,TGTGCCAGCAGTGGGTGGCGGGACTACAATGAGCAGTTCTTC,CASSGWRDYNEQFF
TRBV29-1,few,.,TRBJ1-2,TGCAGCGTGGAGGGACCGACGAACTATGGCTACACCTTC,CSVEGPTNYGYTF
TRBV27,few,TRBD2,TRBJ2-7,TGTGCCAGCAGACTAGATTCGGGACTAGCGGGAGGCGAGCAGTACTTC,CASRLDSGLAGGEQYF
TRBV9,few,TRBD2,TRBJ2-3,TGTGCCAGCAGCGTAGACCTGCGGGGGGGCCGTACAGATACGCAGTATTTT,CASSVDLRGGRTDTQYF
TRBV20-1,few,.,TRBJ2-7,TGCAGTTTTCTAGCATACGGGTTATACGAGCAGTACTTC,CSFLAYGLYEQYF
TRBV3-1,many,.,TRBJ2-7,TGTGCCAGCAGCCAAGATCCGCACGAGCAGTACTTC,CASSQDPHEQYF
TRBV25-1,.,TRBD2,TRBJ2-7,TGTGCCAGCGGACTAGCCCACGAGCAGTACTTC,CASGLAHEQYF
TRBV10-3,few,.,TRBJ2-7,TGTGCCATCAGTGAGTCTGGCAGACCCTACGAGCAGTACTTC,CAISESGRPYEQYF
TRBV4-1,few,.,TRBJ2-7,TGCGCCAGCAGCCAAGGCAGCCAGTACGAGCAGTACTTC,CASSQGSQYEQYF